The 9 T cell receptor beta chains presented below share a single source sample, sequenced in a study of sequential checkpoint blockade in melanoma. Specified treatment: randomized to nivolumab then ipilimumab (arm A) or the reverse (arm B). The table came from immunoSEQ multiplex PCR; TCRdb's copy has only in-frame clones and leaves some out. The sample has over 9,500 clones, roughly four fifths seen once; the top ten hold roughly a sixth. The sequencing here drew on CD8+ T cells sorted from blood (inferred from file names), taken from a patient given nivolumab and ipilimumab in sequence. Receptors originate from a human donor with melanoma.

V and J are TRBV11-2 and TRBJ2-7; TRBD2 matches 10 bases. Germline assignment: CDR1 SGHAT and CDR2 FQNNGV. Trimming cost V 5 bases and J 9 bases; bases outside gene matches: 13. The CDR3 is made up of 15 amino acids. Here the CDR3 reads CASSPGEREGQVQYF. The DNA of the CDR3 is TGTGCCAGCAGCCCCGGGGAGCGGGAGGGCCAGGTGCAGTACTTC.

DNA for the CDR3: TGTGCCAGCAGCTTAGATACGCGGGGGGGAGAGACCCAGTACTTC. The encoded protein is CASSLDTRGGETQYF. V and J are TRBV11-3 and TRBJ2-5; 9 nucleotides match TRBD2. Unmatched junction bases numbered 3, after V lost 0 bases and J lost 4 bases. CDR3 size: 15 residues. Germline V CDR1 and CDR2: SGHNT, YENEEA.

This chain connects TRBV28 to TRBJ2-7, with 11 bases that match TRBD2. The CDR3 runs to 15 residues. The junction had 3 bases not matched to a gene; V was cut back by 3 bases and J by 2 bases. Germline CDR1 is MDHEN and CDR2 is SYDVKM. DNA for the CDR3: TGTGCCAGCAGTTTGGTAGCGGGAGGGCCCTACGAGCAGTACTTC. This translates into CASSLVAGGPYEQYF. The full variable domain, rest sourced from reference TRBV28 and TRBJ2-7, is DVKVTQSSRYLVKRTGEKVFLECVQDMDHENMFWYRQDPGLGLRLIYFSYDVKMKEKGDIPEGYSVSREKKERFSLILESASTNQTSMYLCASSLVAGGPYEQYFGPGTRLTVT.

The rearrangement joins TRBV11-2 to TRBJ2-2; 10 nucleotides line up with TRBD1. The length of the CDR3 is 16 residues. The ends lost 2 bases at V and 7 bases at J; junction bases unmatched: 7. Germline V lookup: CDR1 SGHAT, CDR2 FQNNGV. This chain's CDR3 is CASSLFRDRGFGELFF. CDR3 sequence (DNA): TGTGCCAGCAGCTTATTCCGGGACAGGGGTTTCGGGGAGCTGTTTTTT.

This clone appeared a few times. This chain links TRBV6-1 with TRBJ1-5, with 7 bases aligning to TRBD1. Germline V lookup: CDR1 MNHNS, CDR2 SASEGT. J was trimmed by 7 bases and V by 6 bases; bases with no gene match: 12. This CDR3 spans 15 amino acids. Here the CDR3 DNA reads TGTGCCAGCAGGGATGGACAGGCCTTTCAACAGCCCCAGCATTTT. This translates into CASRDGQAFQQPQHF.

The chain joins TRBV9 to TRBJ1-1; weak D call: TRBD1 (5 bases). The CDR3 is 16 amino acids. CDR1 SGDLS and CDR2 YYNGEE come from the germline V gene. The V and J ends lost 0 bases and 0 bases respectively, with 12 bases between them. DNA for the CDR3: TGTGCCAGCAGCGTAGATAGAGAGGACATGAACACTGAAGCTTTCTTT. It specifies CASSVDREDMNTEAFF.

This sequence joins TRBV7-6 and TRBJ1-1, with 9 bases that match TRBD1. CDR3 length: 12 residues. Germline CDR1 and CDR2: SGHVS and FNYEAQ. Trimming removed 5 bases from V and 7 bases from J; junction bases left unmatched: 2. The CDR3 reads CASSTGGSEAFF. DNA of the CDR3: TGTGCCAGCAGCACAGGGGGCAGTGAAGCTTTCTTT.

This rearrangement joins TRBV6-5 to TRBJ2-5, with 8 positions matching TRBD2. The germline V gene encodes CDR1 MNHEY and CDR2 SVGAGI. J gave up 1 base and V 0 bases, and 1 base lay outside the gene matches. The CDR3 sequence is 15 residues long. CDR3 nucleotide sequence: TGTGCCAGCAGTTACTCGCTAGCGGGCCAAGAGACCCAGTACTTC. Its translation is CASSYSLAGQETQYF.

The chain links TRBV6-5 to TRBJ2-1; 8 bases agree with TRBD2. The CDR3 runs 13 residues. Trimming removed 8 bases from V and 4 bases from J; junction bases left unmatched: 4. The germline V gene has CDR1 MNHEY and CDR2 SVGAGI. The CDR3 is CASRTSLYNEQFF. In DNA form, the CDR3 reads TGTGCCAGCCGGACTAGCCTATACAATGAGCAGTTCTTC.